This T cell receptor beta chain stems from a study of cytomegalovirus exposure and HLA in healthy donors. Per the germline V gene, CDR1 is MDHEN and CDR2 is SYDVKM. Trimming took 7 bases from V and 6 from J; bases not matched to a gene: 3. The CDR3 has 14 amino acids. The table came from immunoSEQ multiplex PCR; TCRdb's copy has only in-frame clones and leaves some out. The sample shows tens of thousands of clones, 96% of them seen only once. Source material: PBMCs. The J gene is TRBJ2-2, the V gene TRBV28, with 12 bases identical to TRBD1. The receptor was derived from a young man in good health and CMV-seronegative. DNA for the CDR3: TGTGCCAGCACCGGGACAGGGGGCCCCGGGGAGCTGTTTTTT. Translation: CASTGTGGPGELFF.